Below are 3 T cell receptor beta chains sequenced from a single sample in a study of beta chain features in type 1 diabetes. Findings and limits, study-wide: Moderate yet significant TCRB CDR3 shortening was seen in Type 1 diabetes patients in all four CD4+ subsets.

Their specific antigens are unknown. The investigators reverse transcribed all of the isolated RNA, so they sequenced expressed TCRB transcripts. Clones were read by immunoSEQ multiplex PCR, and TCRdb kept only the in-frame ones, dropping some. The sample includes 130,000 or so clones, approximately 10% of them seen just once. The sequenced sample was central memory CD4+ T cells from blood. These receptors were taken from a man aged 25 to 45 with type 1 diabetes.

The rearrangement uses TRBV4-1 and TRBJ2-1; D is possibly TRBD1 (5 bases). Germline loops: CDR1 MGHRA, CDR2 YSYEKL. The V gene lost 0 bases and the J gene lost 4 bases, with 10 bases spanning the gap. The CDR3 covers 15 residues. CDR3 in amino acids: CASSQDQGSYNEQFF. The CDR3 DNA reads TGCGCCAGCAGCCAAGATCAGGGTTCATACAATGAGCAGTTCTTC.

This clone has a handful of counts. The CDR3 DNA sequence: TGTGCCAGCACCGCGAAGTATGCCCCCCCCTACTTC. Translated: CASTAKYAPPYF. The chain couples TRBV6-5 to TRBJ2-5; the D is unclear. The CDR3 is 12 residues long. Germline V gene sequence: CDR1 MNHEY, CDR2 SVGAGI. V shed 7 bases and J shed 14 bases, with 20 bases lying between them.

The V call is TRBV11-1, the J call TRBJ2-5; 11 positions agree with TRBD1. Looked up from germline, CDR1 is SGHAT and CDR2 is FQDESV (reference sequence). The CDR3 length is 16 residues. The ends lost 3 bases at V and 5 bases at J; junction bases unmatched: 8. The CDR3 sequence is CASSLRTGGAGETQYF. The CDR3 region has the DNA TGTGCCAGCAGCTTGCGGACAGGGGGCGCGGGGGAGACCCAGTACTTC. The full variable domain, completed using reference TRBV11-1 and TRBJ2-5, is EAEVAQSPRYKITEKSQAVAFWCDPISGHATLYWYRQILGQGPELLVQFQDESVVDDSQLPKDRFSAERLKGVDSTLKIQPAELGDSAMYLCASSLRTGGAGETQYFGPGTRLLVL.